Presented here are 21 T cell receptor beta chains from one specimen sequenced in a study of liver allograft versus peripheral blood T cells. Study in general: T cell receptor repertoires in transplanted livers were compared with those in recipients' peripheral blood.

TCRdb processed the reads anew with MiXCR; each CDR3 protein has one entry. The profile shows several thousand distinct CDR3 sequences, roughly 17% of them singletons. Every receptor here comes from a human patient who had a liver transplant. T cells may partly derive from the graft donor.

This clonotype was observed a handful of times. This chain connects TRBV9 to TRBJ1-2, with D possibly being TRBD1 (6 bases). V was trimmed by 8 bases and J by 2 bases, leaving 10 bases between them. Germline CDR1 SGDLS, CDR2 YYNGEE. The CDR3 is made up of 12 amino acids. The CDR3 bases are TGTGCCAGTTCCACAGGGAACTATGGCTACACCTTC. Translated, it gives CASSTGNYGYTF. Based on the CDR3 plus reference TRBV9 and TRBJ1-2, the full variable domain is DSGVTQTPKHLITATGQRVTLRCSPRSGDLSVYWYQQSLDQGLQFLIQYYNGEERAKGNILERFSAQQFPDLHSELNLSSLELGDSALYFCASSTGNYGYTFGSGTRLTVV.

By frequency in the sample, this clonotype is medium-sized. V gene TRBV19 combines with J gene TRBJ2-7; D possibly corresponds to TRBD1 (6 bases). The V end was cut by 7 bases, the J end by 1 base, with 17 bases between. The CDR3 spans 15 residues. Germline V CDR1 and CDR2: LNHDA, SQIVND (reference sequence). The CDR3 DNA follows: TGTGCCAGTACCAACTCAGGGGAAGCATCCTACGAGCAGTACTTC. This gives the protein CASTNSGEASYEQYF. The variable domain in full, with the rest retrieved from reference TRBV19 and TRBJ2-7, is DGGITQSPKYLFRKEGQNVTLSCEQNLNHDAMYWYRQDPGQGLRLIYYSQIVNDFQKGDIAEGYSVSREKKESFPLTVTSAQKNPTAFYLCASTNSGEASYEQYFGPGTRLTVT.

Details on this clonotype: One end of the junction does not line up with germline, which may come from a read error. The chain couples TRBV9 to TRBJ2-2, with TRBD2 identical over 15 bases. Germline values: CDR1 SGDLS, CDR2 YYNGEE. The CDR3 covers 18 residues. The CDR3 DNA sequence: TGTGCCAACAGCGTAGGACTAGCGGGGGGGCCGGGGACCGGGGAGCTGTTTTTT. This codes for CANSVGLAGGPGTGELFF.

This clonotype was counted between two and nine times. This chain uses TRBV2 with TRBJ1-4; TRBD1 matches 8 bases. Germline CDR1 and CDR2: SNHLY and FYNNEI. V lost 6 bases, J lost 8 bases, and 8 bases stayed unmatched. This CDR3 is built from 14 residues. Here the CDR3 DNA reads TGTGCCAGCAGCCCAGTTGGGGACAGGGAAAAACTGTTTTTT. It translates to CASSPVGDREKLFF.

Many counts were recorded for this clonotype. This chain joins TRBV6-5 and TRBJ1-6; 8 nucleotides match TRBD1. The V segment lost 6 bases and the J segment 13 bases; nucleotides outside the gene matches: 5. CDR1 MNHEY and CDR2 SVGAGI come from the germline V gene. The CDR3 is 12 residues long. The CDR3 DNA reads TGTGCCAGCAGATTAGGACAGGGTCCCCTCCACTTT. Residues: CASRLGQGPLHF.

In its sample, this clonotype is medium-sized (0.01 to 0.1%). The chain links TRBV7-9 to TRBJ1-2, with 9 nucleotides matching TRBD1. Losses at the gene ends were 5 bases for V and 5 bases for J; bases not matched to a gene: 12. Germline V lookup: CDR1 SEHNR, CDR2 FQNEAQ (reference sequence). The CDR3 is 16 residues long. CDR3 in amino acids: CASSQGGTGGAYGYTF. The CDR3 nucleotides are TGTGCCAGCAGCCAAGGGGGTACAGGGGGCGCGTATGGCTACACCTTC.

Comment on this clonotype: A much larger clone lies one base from this, so it may be a read error. V gene TRBV10-3 combines with J gene TRBJ1-5; D unclear. This CDR3 spans 16 amino acids. Deletions cut 6 bases from V and 1 base from J, with 16 bases between. Germline-derived CDR1 and CDR2 are ENHRY and SYGVKD. The chain's CDR3 is CAIRRARGHSNQPQHF. For the CDR3, the DNA is TGTGCCATCAGGCGGGCTCGAGGGCACAGCAATCAGCCCCAGCATTTT.

Sample share makes this clonotype medium-sized. J is TRBJ2-1 and V is TRBV7-2; unclear D gene. This CDR3 has 13 amino acids. Germline lookup yields CDR1 SGHTA and CDR2 FQGNSA. V was pared by 2 bases and J by 5 bases, with 7 bases between. In DNA form, the CDR3 reads TGTGCCAGCAGCTTACTCAGGAACAATGAGCAGTTCTTC. Translation gives CASSLLRNNEQFF.

In its sample, this clonotype is medium-sized (0.01 to 0.1%). The chain joins TRBV6-2 or TRBV6-3 to TRBJ1-2; no clear D. Germline CDR1 is MNHEY and CDR2 is SVGEGT. The CDR3 totals 12 residues. The ends were cut back, 5 bases at V and 7 bases at J, with 11 bases in the middle. CDR3 protein: CASSPTVSGYTF. CDR3 DNA sequence: TGTGCCAGCAGTCCGACGGTCTCTGGCTACACCTTC.

This clonotype ranks as medium-sized. The chain joins TRBV6-6 to TRBJ1-1, with 8 bases that match TRBD1. This CDR3 contains 13 residues. Trimming removed 4 bases from V and 6 bases from J; junction bases left unmatched: 4. From germline, CDR1 is MNHNY and CDR2 SVGAGI (reference sequence). CDR3 in amino acids: CASSSTGGAEAFF. As DNA, the CDR3 is TGTGCCAGCAGTTCTACAGGGGGGGCTGAAGCTTTCTTT.

At least ten counts were recorded for this clonotype. This chain links TRBV10-3 with TRBJ2-7; possible D gene TRBD2, 6 bases. The CDR3 has 13 amino acids. The V gene lost 6 bases and the J gene lost 6 bases, with 15 bases spanning the gap. Germline loops: CDR1 ENHRY, CDR2 SYGVKD. The DNA for the CDR3 is TGTGCCATCAGGCCGGGACTCCTCCCCGAGCAGTACTTC. It encodes CAIRPGLLPEQYF.

Sample share makes this clonotype medium-sized. J is TRBJ2-2 and V is TRBV6-5; TRBD1 matches 7 bases. The CDR3 is 16 amino acids. From germline, CDR1 is MNHEY and CDR2 SVGAGI. With 7 bases clipped from V and 5 bases from J, the junction kept 13 bases outside the gene matches. The CDR3 DNA follows: TGTGCCAGCACCGAATGGGGGACAGAGACGACCGGGGAGCTGTTTTTT. As protein: CASTEWGTETTGELFF.

The sample holds many counts of this clonotype. The chain is built from TRBV7-2 and TRBJ1-6; 7 bases map to TRBD1. This CDR3 is built from 14 residues. Trimming cost V 5 bases and J 7 bases; bases outside gene matches: 5. Germline V gene lookup returns CDR1 SGHTA and CDR2 FQGNSA. The CDR3 sequence is CASSPGQLNSPLHF. The DNA for the CDR3 is TGTGCCAGCAGCCCGGGACAGCTGAATTCACCCCTCCACTTT.

CDR3 nucleotides: TGCGCCAGCAGCCGGGACCTAAGGACTGAAGCTTTCTTT. Amino acids: CASSRDLRTEAFF. J is TRBJ1-1 and V is TRBV5-1, with a tentative D call TRBD1 (5 bases). V gave up 4 bases and J gave up 5 bases, with 12 bases separating them. From germline, CDR1 is SGHRS and CDR2 YFSETQ. This CDR3 has 13 residues.

V is TRBV3-1 and J is TRBJ1-2, with 10 positions matching TRBD1. Trimming took 3 bases from V and 7 from J; bases not matched to a gene: 5. Germline loops: CDR1 LGHDT, CDR2 YNNKEL (reference sequence). This CDR3 spans 14 amino acids. The CDR3 protein is CASSQPGTGAGYTF. The CDR3 DNA reads TGTGCCAGCAGCCAGCCTGGGACAGGGGCTGGCTACACCTTC.

Comments on this clonotype: Being one base from a much bigger clone, this may be a read error. The V and J genes are TRBV6-1 and TRBJ1-2; D remains unclear. Germline lookup yields CDR1 MNHNS and CDR2 SASEGT. This CDR3 is 13 amino acids long. The CDR3 DNA sequence: TGTGCCTGCAGGACTTTGACGGTCTATGGCTACACCTTC. This sequence encodes CACRTLTVYGYTF.

This clonotype has only one observation. This chain joins TRBV7-2 and TRBJ1-3; 8 bases match TRBD1. Germline CDR1 and CDR2: SGHTA and FQGNSA. This CDR3 is 17 amino acids long. The junction had 6 bases not matched to a gene; V was cut back by 2 bases and J by 0 bases. The CDR3 DNA is TGTGCCAGCAGCTTACGCAGGGGGCGGACCTCTGGAAACACCATATATTTT. Amino acid sequence: CASSLRRGRTSGNTIYF.

By sample fraction, this clonotype is medium-sized (0.01 to 0.1%). The V gene is TRBV6-2 or TRBV6-3, the J gene TRBJ1-4; 8 bases are shared with TRBD1. Germline-derived CDR1 and CDR2 are MNHEY and SVGEGT. V was pared by 6 bases and J by 10 bases, with 19 bases of the junction left unmatched. This CDR3 is 17 amino acids long. The CDR3 nucleotides read TGTGCCAGCAGGCCCATGGACAGGGATGGAAATCGGGGAAAACTGTTTTTT. As protein: CASRPMDRDGNRGKLFF.

As for this clonotype: At one end, the junction sequence differs from germline, possibly due to a read error. This rearrangement joins TRBV7-3 to TRBJ1-2; 10 bases line up with TRBD1. The length of the CDR3 is 12 residues. Germline loops: CDR1 SGHTA, CDR2 FQGTGA. In nucleotides, the CDR3 is TGTGCCAGCAGCCCGGGACAGGGGTTCCAGTCCTTC. This sequence encodes CASSPGQGFQSF.

The chain is built from TRBV2 and TRBJ1-1; maybe TRBD1 (6 bases). This CDR3 region has 14 residues. Trimming left V 6 bases short and J 4 bases short, with 15 bases between. Germline V gene data show CDR1 as SNHLY and CDR2 as FYNNEI. The CDR3 region is CASSAQGPSTEAFF. The CDR3 DNA reads TGTGCCAGCAGCGCCCAGGGGCCAAGCACTGAAGCTTTCTTT.

This clonotype is classed as medium-sized. The genes are TRBV6-2 or TRBV6-3 and TRBJ1-1, with 7 bases matching TRBD1. After removal of 5 bases from V and 3 bases from J, the junction contained 3 bases not matched to a gene. The CDR3 is 13 residues long. The V gene's germline CDR1 is MNHEY and CDR2 SVGEGT. The CDR3 spells CASSADRHTEAFF. In nucleotides, the CDR3 is TGTGCCAGCAGTGCGGACAGGCACACTGAAGCTTTCTTT.